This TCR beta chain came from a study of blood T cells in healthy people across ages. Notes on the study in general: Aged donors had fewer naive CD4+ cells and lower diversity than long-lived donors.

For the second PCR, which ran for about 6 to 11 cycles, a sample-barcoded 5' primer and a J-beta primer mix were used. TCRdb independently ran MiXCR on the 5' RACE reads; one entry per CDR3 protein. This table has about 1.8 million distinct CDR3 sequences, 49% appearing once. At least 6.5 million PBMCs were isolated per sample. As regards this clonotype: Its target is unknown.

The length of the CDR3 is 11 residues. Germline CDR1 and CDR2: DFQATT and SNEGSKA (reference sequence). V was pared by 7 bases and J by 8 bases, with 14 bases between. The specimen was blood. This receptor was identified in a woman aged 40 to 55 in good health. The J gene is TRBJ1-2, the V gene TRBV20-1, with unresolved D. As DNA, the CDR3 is TGCAGTGGGTTTAGAAGTGCGGGCTACACCTTC. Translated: CSGFRSAGYTF.